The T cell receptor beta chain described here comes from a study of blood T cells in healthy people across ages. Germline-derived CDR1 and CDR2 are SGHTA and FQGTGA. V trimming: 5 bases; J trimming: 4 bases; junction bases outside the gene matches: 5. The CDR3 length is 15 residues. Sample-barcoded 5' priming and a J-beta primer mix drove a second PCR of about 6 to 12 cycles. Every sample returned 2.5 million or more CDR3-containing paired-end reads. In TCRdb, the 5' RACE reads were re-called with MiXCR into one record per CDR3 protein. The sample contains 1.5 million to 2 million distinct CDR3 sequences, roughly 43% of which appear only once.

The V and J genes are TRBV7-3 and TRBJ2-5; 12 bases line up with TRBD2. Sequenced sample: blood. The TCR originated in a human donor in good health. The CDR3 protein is CASSTGLAGSETQYF. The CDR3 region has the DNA TGTGCCAGCAGCACCGGACTAGCGGGGTCAGAGACCCAGTACTTC. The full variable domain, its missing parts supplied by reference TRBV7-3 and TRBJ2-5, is GAGVSQTPSNKVTEKGKYVELRCDPISGHTALYWYRQSLGQGPEFLIYFQGTGAADDSGLPNDRFFAVRPEGSVSTLKIQRTERGDSAVYLCASSTGLAGSETQYFGPGTRLLVL.